The sequence of this T cell receptor beta chain was determined in a study of blood T cell repertoires in COVID-19. The CDR3 runs to 14 residues. Trimming took 7 bases from V and 1 from J, leaving 13 bases between them. Germline V CDR1 and CDR2: MNHEY, SVGAGI. Generated by immunoSEQ multiplex PCR, the TCRdb table keeps only in-frame clones and is missing some. The sample holds about 120,000 clones, 85% seen once. The chain joins TRBV6-5 to TRBJ1-1; tentatively, D is TRBD1 (6 bases). The TCR was taken from an elderly woman with acute or convalescent COVID-19. What was sequenced was peripheral blood. The CDR3 DNA follows: TGTGCCAGCACCAAATCGACAGGGAACACTGAAGCTTTCTTT. This sequence encodes CASTKSTGNTEAFF.